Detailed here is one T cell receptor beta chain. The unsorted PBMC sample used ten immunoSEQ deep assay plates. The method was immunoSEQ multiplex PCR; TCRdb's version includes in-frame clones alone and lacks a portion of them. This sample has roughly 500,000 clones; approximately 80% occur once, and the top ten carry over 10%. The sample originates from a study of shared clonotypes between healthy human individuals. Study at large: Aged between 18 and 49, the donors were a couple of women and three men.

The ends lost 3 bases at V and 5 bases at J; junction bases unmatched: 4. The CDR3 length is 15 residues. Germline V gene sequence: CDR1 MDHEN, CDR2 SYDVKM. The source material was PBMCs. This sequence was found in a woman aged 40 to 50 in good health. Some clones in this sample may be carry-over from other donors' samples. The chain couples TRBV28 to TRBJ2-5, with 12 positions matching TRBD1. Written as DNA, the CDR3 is TGTGCCAGCAGTTTGGGGACAGGGGGCGGGGAGACCCAGTACTTC. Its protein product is CASSLGTGGGETQYF.